The source of this T cell receptor beta chain is a study of cytomegalovirus exposure and HLA in healthy donors. Both 60 Vbeta primers and 13 Jbeta primers went into the PCR. Using immunoSEQ multiplex PCR, the repertoire was profiled, and TCRdb retains in-frame clones only, with some absent. The sample has around 120,000 clones, 70% to 85% seen once. Study-level findings and limits: Some 150 TCR beta chains were listed as cytomegalovirus-associated.

For this clone: Its target is unknown.

This TCR was recovered from a boy between 2 and 10 years old in good health and CMV-seronegative. Sequencing was done on a sample of PBMCs.

CDR3 residues: CASSQVNYGYTF. CDR3 nucleotide sequence: TGTGCCAGCAGTCAGGTTAACTATGGCTACACCTTC. The rearrangement joins TRBV6-5 to TRBJ1-2; D remains ambiguous. V lost 5 bases and J 1 base, leaving 5 bases between the germline ends. This CDR3 has 12 residues. Germline loops: CDR1 MNHEY, CDR2 SVGAGI.